The 9 T cell receptor beta chains presented below share a single source sample, sequenced in a study of CD8 T cells in Susac syndrome. Random hexamers were used to reverse transcribe the RNA input (about 0.45 to 1 ug). TCRdb recomputed calls from the immunoSEQ multiplex PCR reads with MiXCR, one row per CDR3 protein. The sample includes hundreds of thousands of distinct CDR3 sequences, about 94% seen only once; the top ten take about 0.15%. The source material was CD4+ T cells from PBMCs. These receptors were taken from a human donor with Susac syndrome.

CDR3: CASSQDRRDRIANEQFF. The CDR3 coding sequence is TGCGCCAGCAGCCAAGATCGCCGGGACAGGATTGCGAATGAGCAGTTCTTC. The genes are TRBV4-1 and TRBJ2-1; 8 nucleotides align to TRBD1. V shed 0 bases, J shed 7 bases, and the junction held 11 bases outside the gene matches. This CDR3 has 17 amino acids. Germline-derived CDR1 and CDR2 are MGHRA and YSYEKL.

This chain links TRBV29-1 with TRBJ2-5, with D maybe TRBD2 (7 bases). This CDR3 is 13 amino acids long. V was clipped by 4 bases and J by 7 bases, with 16 bases between them. Germline V lookup: CDR1 SQVTM, CDR2 ANQGSEA. DNA for the CDR3: TGCAGCGTTGTACGGGGGGCCCTTGGGACCCAGTACTTC. The encoded protein is CSVVRGALGTQYF. The full variable domain, in which reference TRBV29-1 and TRBJ2-5 provide the parts outside the CDR3, is SAVISQKPSRDICQRGTSLTIQCQVDSQVTMMFWYRQQPGQSLTLIATANQGSEATYESGFVIDKFPISRPNLTFSTLTVSNMSPEDSSIYLCSVVRGALGTQYFGPGTRLLVL.

This chain joins TRBV5-1 and TRBJ2-4, with 8 bases aligning to TRBD2. The V and J ends lost 5 bases and 9 bases, in that order; junction bases with no gene match: 13. The CDR3 consists of 15 residues. Germline CDR1 reads SGHRS; CDR2 reads YFSETQ. CDR3 sequence: CASSSIAGTLGIQYF. The CDR3 DNA reads as TGCGCCAGCAGTTCAATAGCGGGGACCCTCGGCATTCAGTACTTC.

The chain carries TRBV6-5 and TRBJ1-2; 9 bases are a match to TRBD1. This CDR3 spans 15 amino acids. Germline values: CDR1 MNHEY, CDR2 SVGAGI. The trim removed 5 bases at V and 4 bases at J, leaving 8 bases unmatched. In DNA form, the CDR3 reads TGTGCCAGCAGTACTTACAGGGGGCCAGGCTATGGCTACACCTTC. This gives the protein CASSTYRGPGYGYTF.

The chain carries TRBV7-2 and TRBJ1-4, with D uncertain. Trimming cost V 5 bases and J 3 bases, with 13 bases left between them. Germline V CDR1 and CDR2: SGHTA, FQGNSA. The CDR3 has 15 residues. CDR3 bases: TGTGCCAGCAGCATTACGGGCGGCCCTAATGAAAAACTGTTTTTT. It yields the protein CASSITGGPNEKLFF.

The J gene is TRBJ2-5, the V gene TRBV12-3 or TRBV12-4; 7 bases line up with TRBD1. There are 13 residues in the CDR3. V was clipped by 7 bases and J by 3 bases; unmatched bases: 5. This CDR3 is CASTLGQEETQYF. CDR3 nucleotides: TGTGCCAGCACCCTAGGACAGGAAGAGACCCAGTACTTC.

V is TRBV20-1 and J is TRBJ2-1, with D possibly called TRBD1 or TRBD2 (6 bases each). The CDR3 runs 14 residues. Germline V gene sequence: CDR1 DFQATT, CDR2 SNEGSKA (reference sequence). Trimming removed 5 bases at V and 10 bases at J, with 21 bases between. The CDR3, as DNA: TGCAGTGCTCGCCGGGGGCGAAACCTCCCCGAGCAGTTCTTC. It encodes CSARRGRNLPEQFF.

The chain links TRBV6-5 to TRBJ1-5; 8 bases are shared with TRBD1. The V gene's germline CDR1 is MNHEY and CDR2 SVGAGI. The CDR3 contains 14 residues. V was pared by 5 bases and J by 1 base, with 1 base of the junction left unmatched. This CDR3 is CASSRTGSNQPQHF. The CDR3 DNA reads TGTGCCAGCAGTAGGACAGGGAGCAATCAGCCCCAGCATTTT.

This chain links TRBV11-2 with TRBJ1-6, with D possibly matching TRBD1 (6 bases). Trimming removed 9 bases from V and 7 bases from J, with 16 bases in between. Germline CDR1 reads SGHAT; CDR2 reads FQNNGV. The length of the CDR3 is 14 residues. The CDR3 sequence is CASRGLGGNSPLHF. The CDR3 DNA follows: TGTGCCAGTCGGGGGCTGGGCGGGAATTCACCCCTCCACTTT. The full variable domain, its missing parts supplied by reference TRBV11-2 and TRBJ1-6, is EAGVAQSPRYKIIEKRQSVAFWCNPISGHATLYWYQQILGQGPKLLIQFQNNGVVDDSQLPKDRFSAERLKGVDSTLKIQPAKLEDSAVYLCASRGLGGNSPLHFGNGTRLTVT.